The 16 T cell receptor beta chains reported below all come from one sample, sequenced in a study of OX40 agonist ivuxolimab in advanced cancers. Using immunoSEQ multiplex PCR, the repertoire was profiled, and TCRdb retains in-frame clones only, with some absent. The profile covers over 55,000 clones, with 86% appearing a single time and around 0.6% taken by the ten largest. This specimen was CD4+ or CD8+ T cells sorted from blood, taken in a trial of the OX40 agonist ivuxolimab. The receptors shown here come from an adult with an advanced solid tumor such as melanoma, head and neck, liver or kidney cancer.

The rearrangement links TRBV7-2 to TRBJ2-1, with D hard to call. CDR1 SGHTA and CDR2 FQGNSA come from the germline V gene. The CDR3 spans 16 residues. V was clipped by 1 base and J by 0 bases, with 10 bases between them. CDR3: CASSLEGPPSYNEQFF. In DNA form, the CDR3 reads TGTGCCAGCAGCTTAGAAGGCCCCCCCTCCTACAATGAGCAGTTCTTC.

The rearrangement links TRBV7-9 to TRBJ2-7, with a tentative D call TRBD1 (6 bases). V lost 7 bases and J lost 4, with 11 bases in between. This CDR3 is 12 amino acids long. Germline V gene data show CDR1 as SEHNR and CDR2 as FQNEAQ (reference sequence). The CDR3 bases are TGTGCCAGCAACGGGGACACTTACGAGCAGTACTTC. Protein product: CASNGDTYEQYF.

In nucleotides, the CDR3 is TGTGCCAGCAGCTTAGGACAGTCCCTCACCTACAATGAGCAGTTCTTC. Protein sequence: CASSLGQSLTYNEQFF. The chain has TRBV7-6 and TRBJ2-1, with D possibly TRBD1 on 5 matching bases. Looked up from germline, CDR1 is SGHVS and CDR2 is FNYEAQ. The germline V and J ends were trimmed by 1 base and 2 bases, with 12 bases remaining between them. The CDR3 length is 16 residues.

This chain joins TRBV21-1 and TRBJ2-7; the table's D call TRBD2 went unverified against the DNA. TRBV21-1 counts as a pseudogene. The CDR3 contains 20 residues. The CDR3 bases are TGTGCCACCCTTAGCCCCAGGGGGCGCGATAGCGGGAGGTCCCCCTACGAGCAGTACTTC. Translated: CATLSPRGRDSGRSPYEQYF.

The rearrangement uses TRBV9 and TRBJ2-4, with TRBD1 matching over 7 bases. The CDR3 is 13 residues long. Per the germline V gene, CDR1 is SGDLS and CDR2 is YYNGEE. The junction had 3 bases not matched to a gene; V was cut back by 4 bases and J by 5 bases. CDR3 loop: CASSPGQQNIQYF. The CDR3, as DNA: TGTGCCAGCAGCCCGGGACAGCAAAACATTCAGTACTTC.

The V call is TRBV10-2, the J call TRBJ2-7; D not resolved. The CDR3 covers 15 residues. Germline CDR1 WSHSY, CDR2 SAAADI. Trimming left V 3 bases short and J 2 bases short, with 14 bases between. The CDR3 DNA follows: TGCGCCAGCAGTGACGGCGTCTCCAGGACCTACGAGCAGTACTTC. Protein sequence: CASSDGVSRTYEQYF.

This clone has a single count. CDR3 region: CASSLGPGVGSSGNTIYF. In DNA form, the CDR3 reads TGTGCCAGCAGCTTGGGTCCCGGGGTTGGTAGCTCTGGAAACACCATATATTTT. The chain carries TRBV5-5 and TRBJ1-3; D unclear. Germline values: CDR1 SGHKS, CDR2 YYEKEE (reference sequence). V lost 0 bases, J lost 0 bases, and 16 bases lay in between. The CDR3 consists of 18 residues.

The V gene is TRBV5-3, the J gene TRBJ1-2; no clear D gene. TRBV5-3 is marked as an open reading frame, function uncertain. The V gene lost 5 bases and the J gene lost 2 bases, with 16 bases spanning the gap. This CDR3 comprises 15 residues. CDR3 sequence reads: CARRGGLRWNYGYTF. The CDR3 nucleotides are TGTGCCAGAAGAGGCGGCCTCCGTTGGAACTATGGCTACACCTTC.

The genes are TRBV5-6 and TRBJ2-5; D gene ambiguous. The CDR3 contains 11 residues. Looked up from germline, CDR1 is SGHDT and CDR2 is YYEEEE. Between the trimmed V and J ends, which lost 0 bases and 7 bases, there was a span of 4 bases. CDR3: CASSLGGTQYF. CDR3 DNA: TGTGCCAGCAGCTTGGGAGGGACCCAGTACTTC.

CDR3 protein: CASSGGTGGVGIGYTF. The CDR3 DNA reads TGTGCCAGCAGCGGAGGGACAGGGGGGGTAGGAATTGGCTACACCTTC. The V gene is TRBV9, the J gene TRBJ1-2; 11 bases are a match to TRBD1. CDR1 is SGDLS, CDR2 YYNGEE, per germline. J gave up 7 bases and V 3 bases, and 11 bases lay outside the gene matches. This CDR3 comprises 16 residues. Filled out from reference TRBV9 and TRBJ1-2, the complete variable domain reads DSGVTQTPKHLITATGQRVTLRCSPRSGDLSVYWYQQSLDQGLQFLIQYYNGEERAKGNILERFSAQQFPDLHSELNLSSLELGDSALYFCASSGGTGGVGIGYTFGSGTRLTVV.

V gene TRBV30 combines with J gene TRBJ2-2; D is uncertain. The V gene lost 2 bases and the J gene lost 0 bases, with 19 bases spanning the gap. The CDR3 has 18 amino acids. The V gene's germline CDR1 is GTSNPN and CDR2 SVGIG (reference sequence). CDR3 sequence: CAWSSTGRIIANTGELFF. As DNA, the CDR3 is TGTGCCTGGAGTTCGACGGGTAGGATCATCGCGAACACCGGGGAGCTGTTTTTT.

The chain couples TRBV4-3 to TRBJ1-5; D is undetermined. This CDR3 has 12 amino acids. V was trimmed by 1 base and J by 5 bases, leaving 3 bases between them. Looked up from germline, CDR1 is LGHNA and CDR2 is YSLEER. The CDR3 nucleotides read TGCGCCAGCAGCCAAGCGGATCAGCCCCAGCATTTT. It translates to CASSQADQPQHF.

This clone was picked up one time. This chain connects TRBV5-1 to TRBJ1-4, with TRBD1 matching 9 bases. V was pared by 7 bases and J by 2 bases, with 6 bases of the junction left unmatched. CDR1 SGHRS and CDR2 YFSETQ come from the germline V gene. This CDR3 spans 15 amino acids. The CDR3 sequence is CASGQGSGTNEKLFF. The CDR3 DNA reads TGCGCCAGCGGACAGGGGAGTGGGACTAATGAAAAACTGTTTTTT.

This clone was found once. This chain uses TRBV29-1 with TRBJ2-6, with 7 bases that match TRBD1. V shed 6 bases and J 1 base; nucleotides not matched to a gene: 6. Germline CDR1 reads SQVTM; CDR2 reads ANQGSEA. The CDR3 consists of 15 residues. The DNA for the CDR3 is TGCAGCGTGGGATCGACAGGGTCTGGGGCCAACGTCCTGACTTTC. This encodes CSVGSTGSGANVLTF. The complete variable domain, with remaining parts taken from reference TRBV29-1 and TRBJ2-6, reads SAVISQKPSRDICQRGTSLTIQCQVDSQVTMMFWYRQQPGQSLTLIATANQGSEATYESGFVIDKFPISRPNLTFSTLTVSNMSPEDSSIYLCSVGSTGSGANVLTFGAGSRLTVL.

In nucleotides, the CDR3 is TGTGCCATCAGTGAGTCTGACGGGCGCGGGACTGAAGCTTTCTTT. Translated: CAISESDGRGTEAFF. The chain carries TRBV10-3 and TRBJ1-1, with D unclear. CDR3 size: 15 residues. Germline-derived CDR1 and CDR2 are ENHRY and SYGVKD. With 0 bases removed from V and 5 bases from J, the gap between germline ends came to 13 bases.

This chain connects TRBV5-1 to TRBJ1-3; 8 bases fit TRBD1. The V and J ends lost 4 bases and 1 base, in that order; junction bases with no gene match: 7. Looked up from germline, CDR1 is SGHRS and CDR2 is YFSETQ. The CDR3 has 16 residues. Here the CDR3 DNA reads TGCGCCAGCAGCCTAGGGACAGGAAAGTCTGGAAACACCATATATTTT. This encodes CASSLGTGKSGNTIYF.